The rows below give T cell receptor beta chains drawn from one sample of a study of hypomethylating agent response in myelodysplastic syndrome. Sequenced by immunoSEQ multiplex PCR; TCRdb stores in-frame clones only, minus some. The sample has several thousand clones; approximately 80% are singletons. The material was bone marrow, obtained before or after starting hypomethylating agent treatment for myelodysplastic syndrome (not recorded which). These receptors were taken from a human donor with myelodysplastic syndrome. Each CDR3 is given with its conserved first and last residue. A D gene is named only where the DNA matches it firmly. Expanded clones get a size class; other rows say once, few or many, or leave the size out.

>TRBJ2-3|TRBV5-1|.|.
TGCGCCAGCAGCTTGAGACAGGTTCCAGATACGCAGTATTTT
CASSLRQVPDTQYF
>TRBJ2-1|TRBV5-1|.|.
TGCGCCAGCCGATTGGTCGGGGGGCTACCCTCGGACAATGAGCAGTTCTTC
CASRLVGGLPSDNEQFF
>TRBJ1-4|TRBV6-1|.|TRBD1
TGTGCCAGCAGTCCAGGGGGGTGGAATGAAAAACTGTTTTTT
CASSPGGWNEKLFF
>TRBJ2-2|TRBV28|.|.
TGTGCCAGCAGTTTATTCCCCCCAGGTAGCGTCGGCACCGGGGAGCTGTTTTTT
CASSLFPPGSVGTGELFF
>TRBJ2-1|TRBV4-3|.|TRBD1
TGCGCCAGCAGCCAAGGGGACAGGGAAAACAATGAGCAGTTCTTC
CASSQGDRENNEQFF
>TRBJ2-7|TRBV7-9|.|TRBD1
TGTGCCAGCAGCCCCCGACAGGGAAGGCACGAGCAGTACTTC
CASSPRQGRHEQYF
>TRBJ1-6|TRBV7-2|.|.
TGTGCCAGCAGCCATTCAAGGTTGGGTTCACCCCTCCACTTT
CASSHSRLGSPLHF
>TRBJ1-1|TRBV28|few|.
TGTGCCAGCAGTGGGGCCCAGGGGAACACTGAAGCTTTCTTT
CASSGAQGNTEAFF
>TRBJ1-1|TRBV20-1|.|.
TGCAGTGCTAGACAGGGGAGTGTCACTTTCTTT
CSARQGSVTFF
>TRBJ2-2|TRBV6-6|.|.
TGTGCCAGCAGTTACTATGAAGGGGAGCTGTTTTTT
CASSYYEGELFF
>TRBJ1-5|TRBV19|.|.
TGTGCCAGTACTTATACGACACTAAATCAGCCCCAGCATTTT
CASTYTTLNQPQHF
>TRBJ2-2|TRBV6-4|.|.
TGTGCCAGCAGTGACGAGGGCGGCACCGGGGAGCTGTTTTTT
CASSDEGGTGELFF
>TRBJ1-2|TRBV30|.|.
TGTGCCTGGGGAAAGGGGTTGTATGGCTACACCTTC
CAWGKGLYGYTF
>TRBJ1-2|TRBV9|few|.
TGTGCCAGCAGCCGAACTACAGGGAATGGCTACACCTTC
CASSRTTGNGYTF
>TRBJ2-1|TRBV5-1|once|.
TGCGCCAGCGGACGCTCAGGGAGCTCCTACAATGAGCAGTTCTTC
CASGRSGSSYNEQFF
>TRBJ2-7|TRBV6-5|.|.
TGTGCCAGCGGACCGGCAGCTCACTACGAGCAGTACTTC
CASGPAAHYEQYF
>TRBJ1-4|TRBV4-3|.|TRBD1
TGCGCCAGCAGCCCCGGGGACAGGGGAACTAATGAAAAACTGTTTTTT
CASSPGDRGTNEKLFF
>TRBJ2-2|TRBV7-9|.|.
TGTGCCAGCAGCTTAGCTTTCATTCGAACGGTCGGGGAGCTGTTTTTT
CASSLAFIRTVGELFF
>TRBJ2-7|TRBV7-9|.|.
TGTGCCAGCAGCTTAGCAGGGGCTGGGGACGAGCAGTACTTC
CASSLAGAGDEQYF
>TRBJ2-1|TRBV10-2|.|.
TGCGCCAGCAGTGAAGCAGGGGAGTTTGAGCAGTTCTTC
CASSEAGEFEQFF
>TRBJ1-6|TRBV5-4|.|TRBD1
TGTGCCAGCAGCTCTGCCGGGACAGGGGGTAATTCACCCCTCCACTTT
CASSSAGTGGNSPLHF
>TRBJ2-7|TRBV2|few|.
TGTGCCAGCAGTTTTCAGGGTTACGAGCAGTACTTC
CASSFQGYEQYF
>TRBJ2-2|TRBV4-3|.|TRBD2
TGCGCCAGCAGCCAAGAAGTACTAGCGGGGAGGACCGGGGAGCTGTTTTTT
CASSQEVLAGRTGELFF
>TRBJ1-4|TRBV16|.|TRBD1
TGTGCCAGCAGCCAATCCCTCCAGGGGGATGAAAAACTGTTTTTT
CASSQSLQGDEKLFF
>TRBJ1-2|TRBV5-1|.|TRBD1
TGCGCCAGCAGCCGCCCAGGGGGGGGAAATGGCTACACCTTC
CASSRPGGGNGYTF
>TRBJ1-5|TRBV5-1|.|.
TGCGCCAGCAGCCCCGACGGTAGCAATCAGCCCCAGCATTTT
CASSPDGSNQPQHF
>TRBJ1-2|TRBV7-6|.|.
TGTGCCAGCAGCTTAGGCGAGGGGGGCTCTGGCTACACCTTC
CASSLGEGGSGYTF
>TRBJ1-2|TRBV14|.|.
TGTGCCAGCAGCCAAGGACAGACCTATGGCTACACCTTC
CASSQGQTYGYTF
>TRBJ2-7|TRBV2|.|.
TGTGCCAGCAGCGAAGGGTACAAATCCTACGAGCAGTACTTC
CASSEGYKSYEQYF
>TRBJ1-4|TRBV30|once|.
TGTGCCCATAAGGGGGGGGGTGAAAAACTGTTTTTT
CAHKGGGEKLFF
>TRBJ2-5|TRBV11-2|.|TRBD2
TGTGCCAGCAGCTTAGGGGTCGGGCGGGGGAAGCGGGAGACCCAGTACTTC
CASSLGVGRGKRETQYF
>TRBJ1-2|TRBV6-5|.|.
TGTGCCAGCAGTTACGTGGGGGCCGCGTACACCTTC
CASSYVGAAYTF
>TRBJ1-2|TRBV6-1|.|.
TGTGCCAGCAGTCCAATCTCGACGGACGCGGGTGGCTACACCTTC
CASSPISTDAGGYTF
>TRBJ2-7|TRBV6-5|.|.
TGTGCCACTTGGTCCGGGACAAATACCTACGAGCAGTACTTC
CATWSGTNTYEQYF
>TRBJ2-7|TRBV6-6|.|.
TGTGCCAGCAGTTACTCTCTAATCTCCTACGAGCAGTACTTC
CASSYSLISYEQYF
>TRBJ2-5|TRBV19|.|.
TGTGCCAGTAGTACCGACCAACGAGAGACCCAGTACTTC
CASSTDQRETQYF
>TRBJ1-1|TRBV6-1|.|TRBD1
TGTGCCAGCAGGGGACAGTTGAACACTGAAGCTTTCTTT
CASRGQLNTEAFF
>TRBJ2-7|TRBV7-6|.|.
TGTGCCAGCAGCTCGACCCCCACAGGGACTGGCGACGAGCAGTACTTC
CASSSTPTGTGDEQYF
>TRBJ2-7|TRBV28|.|TRBD1
TGTGCCAGCAGTTCCGGACAGGGAATTTTTTACGAGCAGTACTTC
CASSSGQGIFYEQYF
>TRBJ2-7|TRBV28|.|.
TGTGCCAGCAGTCCCGGGGACGGTACCTACGAGCAGTACTTC
CASSPGDGTYEQYF
>TRBJ2-5|TRBV12-5|.|TRBD2
TGTGCTAGTGGTTTGGCCCTCCTGACTAGCGGGGCCCAAGAGACCCAGTACTTC
CASGLALLTSGAQETQYF
>TRBJ1-5|TRBV15|.|.
TGTGCCACCAGCAGAGGAGGGATGGGCAATCAGCCCCAGCATTTT
CATSRGGMGNQPQHF
>TRBJ1-5|TRBV19|few|.
TGTGCCAGTAGGGATTTCGGGCAGCCCCAGCATTTT
CASRDFGQPQHF